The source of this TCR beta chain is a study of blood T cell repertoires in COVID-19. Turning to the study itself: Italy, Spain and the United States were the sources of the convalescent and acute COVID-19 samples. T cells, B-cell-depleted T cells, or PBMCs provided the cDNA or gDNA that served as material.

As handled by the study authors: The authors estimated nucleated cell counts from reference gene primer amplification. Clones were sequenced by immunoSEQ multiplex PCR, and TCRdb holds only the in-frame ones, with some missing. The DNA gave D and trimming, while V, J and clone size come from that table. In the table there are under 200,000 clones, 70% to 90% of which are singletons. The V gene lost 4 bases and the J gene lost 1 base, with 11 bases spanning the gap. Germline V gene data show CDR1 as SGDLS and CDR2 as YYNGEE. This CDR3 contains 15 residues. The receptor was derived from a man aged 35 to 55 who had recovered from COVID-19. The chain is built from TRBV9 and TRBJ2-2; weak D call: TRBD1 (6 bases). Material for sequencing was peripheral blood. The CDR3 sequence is CASSPKDRNTGELFF. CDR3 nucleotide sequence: TGTGCCAGCAGCCCCAAGGACAGGAACACCGGGGAGCTGTTTTTT.